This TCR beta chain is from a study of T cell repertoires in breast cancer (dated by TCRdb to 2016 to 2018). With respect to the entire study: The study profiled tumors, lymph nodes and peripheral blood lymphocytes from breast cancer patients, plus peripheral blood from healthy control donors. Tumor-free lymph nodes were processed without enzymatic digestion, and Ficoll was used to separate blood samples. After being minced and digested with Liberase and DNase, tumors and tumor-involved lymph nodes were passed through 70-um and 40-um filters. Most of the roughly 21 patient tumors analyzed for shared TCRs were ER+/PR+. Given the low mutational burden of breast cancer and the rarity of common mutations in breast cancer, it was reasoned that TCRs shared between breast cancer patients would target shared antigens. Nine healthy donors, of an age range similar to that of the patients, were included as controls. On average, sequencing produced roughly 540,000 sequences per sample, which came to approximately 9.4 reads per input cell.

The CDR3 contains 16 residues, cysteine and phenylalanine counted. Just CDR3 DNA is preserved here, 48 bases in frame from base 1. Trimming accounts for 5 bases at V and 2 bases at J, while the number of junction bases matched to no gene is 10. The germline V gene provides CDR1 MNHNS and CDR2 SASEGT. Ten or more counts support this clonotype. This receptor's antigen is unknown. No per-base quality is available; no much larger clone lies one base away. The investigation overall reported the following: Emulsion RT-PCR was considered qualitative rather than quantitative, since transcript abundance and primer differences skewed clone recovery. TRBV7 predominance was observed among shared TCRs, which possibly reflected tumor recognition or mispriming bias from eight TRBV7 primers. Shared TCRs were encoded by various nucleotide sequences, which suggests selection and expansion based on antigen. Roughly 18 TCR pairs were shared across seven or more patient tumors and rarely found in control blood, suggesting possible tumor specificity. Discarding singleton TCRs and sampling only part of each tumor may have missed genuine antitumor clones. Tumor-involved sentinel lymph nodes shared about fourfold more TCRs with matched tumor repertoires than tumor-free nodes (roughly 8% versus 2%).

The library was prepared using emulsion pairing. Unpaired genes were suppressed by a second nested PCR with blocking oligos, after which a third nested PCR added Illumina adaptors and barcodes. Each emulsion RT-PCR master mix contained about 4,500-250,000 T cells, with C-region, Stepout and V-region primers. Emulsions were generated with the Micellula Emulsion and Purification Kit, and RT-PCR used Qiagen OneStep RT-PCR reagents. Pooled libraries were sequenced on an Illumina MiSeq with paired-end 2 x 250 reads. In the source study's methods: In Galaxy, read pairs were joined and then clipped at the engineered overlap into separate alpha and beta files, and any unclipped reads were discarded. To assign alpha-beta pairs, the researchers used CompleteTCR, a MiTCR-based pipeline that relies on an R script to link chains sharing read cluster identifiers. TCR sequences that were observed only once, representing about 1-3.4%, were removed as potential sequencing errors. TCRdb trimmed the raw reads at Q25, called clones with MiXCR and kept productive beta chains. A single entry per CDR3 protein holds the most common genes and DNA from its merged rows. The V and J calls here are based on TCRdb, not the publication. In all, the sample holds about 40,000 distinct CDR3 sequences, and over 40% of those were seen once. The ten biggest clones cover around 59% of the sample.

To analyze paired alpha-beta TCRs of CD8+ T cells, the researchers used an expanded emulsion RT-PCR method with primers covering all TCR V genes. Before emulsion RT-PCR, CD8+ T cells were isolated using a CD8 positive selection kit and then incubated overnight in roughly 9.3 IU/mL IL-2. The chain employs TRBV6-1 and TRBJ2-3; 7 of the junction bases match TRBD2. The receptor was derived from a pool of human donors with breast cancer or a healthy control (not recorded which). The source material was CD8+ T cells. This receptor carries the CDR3 CASSQTLADPTDTQYF. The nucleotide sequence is TGTGCCAGCAGTCAAACGCTAGCGGACCCCACAGATACGCAGTATTTT.